This TCR beta chain was captured in a study of blood T cell repertoires in COVID-19. Libraries were prepared by immunoSEQ multiplex PCR; TCRdb keeps only in-frame clonotypes and omits some of them. The repertoire includes over 85,000 clones, around 82% of them detected once, and approximately 3% sits in the top ten. Trimming left V 0 bases short and J 11 bases short, with 10 bases between. The germline V gene has CDR1 LGHNA and CDR2 YNFKEQ. CDR3 size: 12 residues. V and J are TRBV4-2 and TRBJ1-1, with D unclear. Sequenced sample: peripheral blood. This clonotype originated in a woman older than 75 with COVID-19, enrolled during active disease. The CDR3 nucleotides read TGTGCCAGCAGCCAAGATTCAGGCTCCGCTTTCTTT. The encoded protein is CASSQDSGSAFF.